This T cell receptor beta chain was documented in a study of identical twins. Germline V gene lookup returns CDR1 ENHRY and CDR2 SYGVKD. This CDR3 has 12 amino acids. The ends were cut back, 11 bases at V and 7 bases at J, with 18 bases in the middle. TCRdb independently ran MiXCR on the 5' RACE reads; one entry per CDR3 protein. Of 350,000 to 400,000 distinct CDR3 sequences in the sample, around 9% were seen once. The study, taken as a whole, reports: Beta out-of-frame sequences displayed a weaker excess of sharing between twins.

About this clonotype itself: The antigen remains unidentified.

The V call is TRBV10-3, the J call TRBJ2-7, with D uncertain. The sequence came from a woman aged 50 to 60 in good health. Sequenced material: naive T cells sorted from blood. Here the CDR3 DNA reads TGTGCCGCAGGACCTGAAAGTCGGGAGCAGTACTTC. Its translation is CAAGPESREQYF.